A single sample is the source of the 23 T cell receptor beta chains below, sequenced in a study of T cell repertoires in cytomegalovirus infection. The antigens for these receptors are not known. A single record per CDR3 protein comes from TCRdb applying MiXCR to the reads. This sample yields some 270,000 distinct CDR3 sequences, of which about 20% are seen a single time; approximately 19% belongs to the top ten. The sequencing used cultured PBMCs, collected from culture after CMV antigen stimulation. Receptors were obtained from a human donor in good health (CMV status not recorded). Some clones in this sample may be carry-over from other donors' samples.

This CDR3 is CASSVGGGWGDTQYF. CDR3 sequence (DNA): TGTGCCAGCAGCGTAGGAGGGGGCTGGGGAGATACGCAGTATTTT. The V and J genes are TRBV9 and TRBJ2-3; 7 bases line up with TRBD1. CDR1 is SGDLS and CDR2 is YYNGEE in the germline V gene. After removal of 0 bases from V and 5 bases from J, the junction contained 6 bases not matched to a gene. The CDR3 totals 15 residues.

The CDR3 here is CSVPPGGGLAGHTDTQYF. The CDR3, as DNA: TGCAGCGTTCCCCCCGGTGGTGGTCTAGCGGGGCACACAGATACGCAGTATTTT. This chain joins TRBV29-1 and TRBJ2-3; TRBD2 agrees at 9 bases. There are 18 residues in the CDR3. Germline V gene sequence: CDR1 SQVTM, CDR2 ANQGSEA. V lost 5 bases to trimming and J lost 2 bases; unmatched junction nucleotides: 17.

This clonotype was observed at least ten times. The chain employs TRBV7-9 and TRBJ1-2, with TRBD1 as a possible D gene (6 bases). V was trimmed by 7 bases and J by 4 bases, leaving 13 bases between them. Germline V lookup: CDR1 SEHNR, CDR2 FQNEAQ (reference sequence). The CDR3 spans 13 residues. CDR3 nucleotides: TGTGCCAGCATCCCGACAGGAGCCTATGGCTACACCTTC. This sequence encodes CASIPTGAYGYTF.

This clonotype was picked up many times. The chain links TRBV7-2 to TRBJ2-3, with TRBD2 matching 13 bases. The CDR3 totals 19 residues. With 6 bases clipped from V and 4 bases from J, the junction kept 16 bases outside the gene matches. Germline V CDR1 and CDR2: SGHTA, FQGNSA. In nucleotides, the CDR3 is TGTGCCAGCAGTTGCGATCGGGGACTAGCGGGATGTCGAGCAGATACGCAGTATTTT. It codes for CASSCDRGLAGCRADTQYF.

The rearrangement uses TRBV7-2 and TRBJ1-4; 9 bases agree with TRBD1. V dropped 4 bases and J dropped 6; count of bases not matched to a gene: 9. This CDR3 spans 16 amino acids. The V gene's germline CDR1 is SGHTA and CDR2 FQGNSA. CDR3 sequence: CASSWTGDRVDEKLFF. The CDR3 DNA follows: TGTGCCAGCAGCTGGACAGGGGACAGGGTAGATGAAAAACTGTTTTTT.

The sample holds one count of this clonotype. The chain links TRBV6-6 to TRBJ1-1; possibly TRBD1 for D (5 bases). The CDR3 runs to 14 residues. Between the trimmed V and J ends, which lost 4 bases and 4 bases, there was a span of 13 bases. CDR1 and CDR2 from the germline V gene are MNHNY and SVGAGI (reference sequence). The CDR3 region has the DNA TGTGCCAGCAGTTCCCTCCAGGGAGGCACTGAAGCTTTCTTT. Translated, it gives CASSSLQGGTEAFF.

V gene TRBV7-6 combines with J gene TRBJ2-5, with TRBD2 matching 15 bases. The CDR3 is 16 residues long. Looked up from germline, CDR1 is SGHVS and CDR2 is FNYEAQ. Losses at the gene ends were 5 bases for V and 3 bases for J; bases not matched to a gene: 4. CDR3 amino acids: CASSPRTSGREETQYF. As DNA, the CDR3 is TGTGCCAGCAGCCCCAGGACTAGCGGGAGGGAAGAGACCCAGTACTTC.

This clonotype came up many times. The CDR3 region has the DNA TGTGCCAGCAGCTTAGAGACCCAAGTTCACGAGCAGTACGTC. This gives the protein CASSLETQVHEQYV. The rearrangement uses TRBV7-2 and TRBJ2-7; D not resolved. The CDR3 has 14 residues. Trimming cost V 1 base and J 5 bases, with 12 bases left between them. Germline V gene sequence: CDR1 SGHTA, CDR2 FQGNSA.

This clonotype was recorded at least ten times. V usage is TRBV7-2 and J usage is TRBJ2-3, with D possibly being TRBD1 or TRBD2 (5 bases each). Trimming shortened V by 7 bases and J by 2 bases, and 16 bases separated the two germline ends. Germline V CDR1 and CDR2: SGHTA, FQGNSA. The CDR3 is 15 amino acids. In DNA, the CDR3 is TGTGCCAGCACCCTGGGGGAAAGTCTCACAGATACGCAGTATTTT. Its translation: CASTLGESLTDTQYF.

In this sample, this clonotype turned up a few times. The chain links TRBV28 to TRBJ1-1; the match to TRBD1 covers 8 bases. CDR3 size: 14 residues. CDR1 is MDHEN, CDR2 SYDVKM, per germline. V lost 7 bases and J lost 4; bases outside the gene matches: 8. The CDR3 nucleotides are TGTGCCAGCACCTCAGGGGGCGAGGGCACTGAAGCTTTCTTT. This codes for CASTSGGEGTEAFF.

A note on this clonotype: The junction shows a germline mismatch at one end, possibly a read error. The chain uses TRBV14 and TRBJ2-3; D might be TRBD2 (5 bases). CDR1 is SGHDN, CDR2 FVKESK, per germline. The CDR3 contains 13 residues. CDR3 coding DNA: TGTGCCAGCAGCCAAGATCTGAGCGGCAGGAACCTTTTT. This gives the protein CASSQDLSGRNLF. The full variable domain, its missing parts supplied by reference TRBV14 and TRBJ2-3, is EAGVTQFPSHSVIEKGQTVTLRCDPISGHDNLYWYRRVMGKEIKFLLHFVKESKQDESGMPNNRFLAERTGGTYSTLKVQPAELEDSGVYFCASSQDLSGRNLFGPGTRLTVL.

In its sample, this clonotype was seen a few times. J is TRBJ2-6 and V is TRBV2; D might be TRBD1 (5 bases). This CDR3 is 16 amino acids long. Germline V gene lookup returns CDR1 SNHLY and CDR2 FYNNEI. V lost 5 bases to trimming and J lost 0 bases, with 11 bases between them. The chain's CDR3 is CASSTDRFSGANVLTF. CDR3 DNA sequence: TGTGCCAGCAGTACCGACAGATTCTCTGGGGCCAACGTCCTGACTTTC.

This clonotype turned up a few times. This chain links TRBV10-3 with TRBJ2-3; D not certain. The CDR3 is 18 amino acids. Germline V gives CDR1 ENHRY, CDR2 SYGVKD. Deletions cut 7 bases from V and 0 bases from J, with 23 bases between. In nucleotides, the CDR3 is TGTGCCATCAATACGCTGGAAGGACCGGTGCCTAGCACAGATACGCAGTATTTT. It specifies CAINTLEGPVPSTDTQYF.

A note on this clonotype: The junction differs from germline at one of its ends, possibly a read error. The chain carries TRBV7-2 and TRBJ2-2; D not certain. CDR1 is SGHTA and CDR2 is FQGNSA in the germline V gene. The CDR3 consists of 13 residues. CDR3 DNA sequence: TGTGCCACCAGCTTAGCATGGTCCGGGGAGCTGTTTTTT. It specifies CATSLAWSGELFF.

The V gene is TRBV7-2, the J gene TRBJ1-1; tentatively, D is TRBD2 (5 bases). TRBJ2-3 explains the end of the DNA better; the J call may be wrong. Germline-derived CDR1 and CDR2 are SGHTA and FQGNSA. The CDR3 runs 12 residues. The CDR3 region has the DNA TGTGCCAGCAGCCCCCAACCCCCGGGACAGTATTTT. Encoded protein: CASSPQPPGQYF.

The chain uses TRBV12-3 or TRBV12-4 and TRBJ1-1; TRBD1 is a possible D gene (5 bases). The V and J ends lost 6 bases and 3 bases respectively, with 17 bases between them. The CDR3 is made up of 15 amino acids. CDR3 DNA sequence: TGTGCCAGCAGCAATATGGGGGGTATGGACACTGAAGCTTTCTTT. Translating gives CASSNMGGMDTEAFF.

The chain is built from TRBV5-3 and TRBJ2-7, with unresolved D. TRBV5-3 is annotated as an ORF whose role is uncertain. Trimming took 8 bases from V and 7 from J, leaving 19 bases between them. There are 13 residues in the CDR3. The CDR3 protein is CASSLGVAREQYV. As DNA, the CDR3 is TGTGCCAGCAGCCTTGGAGTTGCGAGGGAGCAGTACGTC.

V usage is TRBV28 and J usage is TRBJ2-5; TRBD1 matches 8 bases. Germline V gives CDR1 MDHEN, CDR2 SYDVKM. The CDR3 length is 12 residues. V lost 8 bases and J lost 9; bases outside the gene matches: 8. This chain's CDR3 is CASGETGAAQYF. CDR3 DNA: TGTGCCAGCGGGGAGACAGGGGCGGCCCAGTACTTC.

The rearrangement links TRBV4-2 to TRBJ2-5; the D is unclear. The CDR3 runs to 14 residues. Germline loops: CDR1 LGHNA, CDR2 YNFKEQ. V was trimmed by 0 bases and J by 5 bases, leaving 10 bases between them. The CDR3 region is CASSQDGSRETQYF. The CDR3 DNA reads TGTGCCAGCAGCCAAGATGGGTCAAGGGAGACCCAGTACTTC.

This clonotype was counted only a few times. Relative to the germline gene, one junction end is altered; a read error may explain this. The chain links TRBV7-6 to TRBJ2-1; TRBD2 matches 7 bases. Germline values: CDR1 SGHVS, CDR2 FNYEAQ. This CDR3 contains 16 residues. As DNA, the CDR3 is TGTGCTAGCAGCCCGACTAGCCCGAACTCCTACAATGAGCAGTTCTTC. Amino acids: CASSPTSPNSYNEQFF.

This clonotype has more than one count but fewer than ten. The chain combines TRBV27 with TRBJ2-3; TRBD2 matches at 10 bases. The CDR3 runs to 17 residues. Germline trimming cut 6 bases from V and 0 bases from J; bases unmatched to any gene: 9. Germline V CDR1 and CDR2: MNHEY, SMNVEV (reference sequence). CDR3 in DNA: TGTGCCAGCAGCCCCGTAGCGGGAGGTTCTAGCACAGATACGCAGTATTTT. Its translation: CASSPVAGGSSTDTQYF.

The chain combines TRBV6-1 with TRBJ2-1; 11 nucleotides match TRBD2. The germline gives CDR1 MNHNS, CDR2 SASEGT. This CDR3 region has 19 residues. With 5 bases clipped from V and 0 bases from J, the junction kept 12 bases outside the gene matches. The CDR3 bases are TGTGCCAGCAGTTACGTTAGCGGGAGGGCCCAGAGCTCCTACAATGAGCAGTTCTTC. Translated: CASSYVSGRAQSSYNEQFF.

This clonotype was counted between two and nine times. The rearrangement joins TRBV14 to TRBJ2-7; D gene ambiguous. Germline V lookup: CDR1 SGHDN, CDR2 FVKESK. This CDR3 is 13 amino acids long. V was clipped by 0 bases and J by 6 bases, with 9 bases between them. CDR3: CASSQEGLAEQYF. The CDR3 coding sequence is TGTGCCAGCAGCCAAGAAGGCCTCGCCGAGCAGTACTTC.